These 20 T cell receptor beta chains originate from one sample sequenced in a study of spatial heterogeneity in lung cancer. As for time point: sample taken at primary tumor resection. Sequencing covered unsorted whole RNA taken from tumor, nontumor lung or frozen PBMC. TCRdb re-called the 5' RACE reads through MiXCR, storing one row per CDR3 protein. The profile shows 45,000 to 55,000 distinct CDR3 sequences, approximately 5.3% of them singletons. This material consisted of PBMCs, taken at surgery. The receptors originated from a male donor with early-stage non-small cell lung cancer.

The chain uses TRBV30 and TRBJ2-5; 10 nucleotides line up with TRBD1. V lost 2 bases and J lost 3; bases outside the gene matches: 6. Germline lookup yields CDR1 GTSNPN and CDR2 SVGIG (reference sequence). The CDR3 spans 15 residues. CDR3: CAWSSGQGTKETQYF. CDR3 DNA: TGTGCCTGGAGTTCGGGACAGGGGACCAAAGAGACCCAGTACTTC.

Comment on this clonotype: This may be a read error: a much more frequent sequence differs by one nucleotide. The rearrangement uses TRBV4-1 and TRBJ2-7, with 8 bases aligning to TRBD2. The CDR3 sequence is 15 residues long. The germline CDR1 and CDR2 sequences are MGHRA and YSYEKL. The CDR3 region has the DNA TGCACCAGCAGCCGGCAGATAGCGGGAAGGTACGAGCAGTACTTC. This gives the protein CTSSRQIAGRYEQYF.

The table lists this clonotype with many counts. The genes are TRBV29-1 and TRBJ2-5; possibly TRBD1 or TRBD2 for D (5 bases each). The V gene lost 0 bases and the J gene lost 7 bases, with 9 bases spanning the gap. The CDR3 loop spans 12 amino acids. Looked up from germline, CDR1 is SQVTM and CDR2 is ANQGSEA. DNA of the CDR3: TGCAGCGTTGAAGAGGGGGAAAGGACCCAGTACTTC. Protein sequence: CSVEEGERTQYF.

This clonotype has ten or more counts. The rearrangement joins TRBV7-9 to TRBJ1-6; D is possibly TRBD1 (5 bases). V lost 1 base and J lost 6, with 22 bases in between. Germline V gives CDR1 SEHNR, CDR2 FQNEAQ (reference sequence). CDR3 length: 19 residues. CDR3 DNA sequence: TGTGCCAGCAGCTTAGACACACCCCTCCAGTTTGGGGCTAATTCACCCCTCCACTTT. Amino acids: CASSLDTPLQFGANSPLHF.

This clonotype was picked up a small number of times. J is TRBJ2-7 and V is TRBV7-9, with unresolved D. With 5 bases removed from V and 3 bases from J, the gap between germline ends came to 8 bases. The CDR3 consists of 12 residues. CDR1 is SEHNR and CDR2 is FQNEAQ in the germline V gene (reference sequence). The CDR3 DNA follows: TGTGCCAGCAGCCCCTCGGGCTACGAGCAGTACTTC. Translated, it gives CASSPSGYEQYF.

This clonotype was counted at least ten times. V and J are TRBV5-1 and TRBJ1-4; TRBD1 aligns across 8 bases. CDR3 length: 15 residues. V shed 3 bases, J shed 4 bases, and the junction held 5 bases outside the gene matches. Germline V CDR1 and CDR2: SGHRS, YFSETQ. Written as DNA, the CDR3 is TGCGCCAGCAGCTGGTTAGGACAGGGTAATGAAAAACTGTTTTTT. It encodes CASSWLGQGNEKLFF.

This clonotype came up many times. The genes are TRBV12-3 or TRBV12-4 and TRBJ2-1; D remains unclear. Trimming cost V 7 bases and J 4 bases, with 14 bases left between them. This CDR3 comprises 14 residues. CDR3: CASTIRLRYNEQFF. The CDR3 bases are TGTGCCAGCACAATAAGACTCCGATACAATGAGCAGTTCTTC.

This clonotype was counted ten times or more. The V and J genes are TRBV6-1 and TRBJ1-5; D is perhaps TRBD1 (5 bases). The CDR3 covers 15 residues. Germline CDR1 reads MNHNS; CDR2 reads SASEGT. Trimming took 4 bases from V and 4 from J, leaving 14 bases between them. CDR3 DNA sequence: TGTGCCAGCAGTGTAGGGACCCTAGGGAATCAGCCCCAGCATTTT. Amino acids: CASSVGTLGNQPQHF.

A remark on this clonotype: A single base separates this from a much larger clone, so it may be a read error. The final CDR3 position lacks the conserved phenylalanine or tryptophan, pointing to a likely read error. The chain is built from TRBV9 and TRBJ2-1, with TRBD2 matching 9 bases. Germline V gene lookup returns CDR1 SGDLS and CDR2 YYNGEE. This CDR3 is built from 17 residues. Trimming cost V 1 base and J 4 bases; bases outside gene matches: 9. CDR3 nucleotides: TGTGCCAGCAGCGTAAAGAGTAGCGGGAGTATGTACAATGAGCAGTTCTCC. As protein: CASSVKSSGSMYNEQFS.

This clonotype has a count of ten or more. The V call is TRBV7-2, the J call TRBJ2-1, with D uncertain. The CDR3 has 13 amino acids. The V end lost 2 bases, the J end lost 6 bases, and 8 bases lay between the germline ends. Germline lookup yields CDR1 SGHTA and CDR2 FQGNSA. In DNA, the CDR3 is TGTGCCAGCAGCTTAATCAAGAGCAATGAGCAGTTCTTC. The encoded protein is CASSLIKSNEQFF.

This clonotype has ten or more counts. This sequence joins TRBV20-1 and TRBJ2-1; D is perhaps TRBD2 (5 bases). There are 15 residues in the CDR3. The germline V gene has CDR1 DFQATT and CDR2 SNEGSKA (reference sequence). The V and J ends lost 3 bases and 9 bases respectively, with 21 bases between them. CDR3 loop: CSASPLGELASEQFF. CDR3 bases: TGCAGTGCTAGCCCCTTAGGAGAGCTAGCAAGTGAGCAGTTCTTC.

This clonotype has at least ten counts. This chain uses TRBV2 with TRBJ1-5, with D unresolved. Trimming cost V 6 bases and J 9 bases, with 12 bases left between them. This CDR3 is built from 12 residues. Germline V CDR1 and CDR2: SNHLY, FYNNEI. The CDR3 loop reads CASSPLSGPQHF. CDR3 nucleotides: TGTGCCAGCAGCCCACTTTCAGGGCCCCAGCATTTT. The full variable domain, in which reference TRBV2 and TRBJ1-5 provide the parts outside the CDR3, is EPEVTQTPSHQVTQMGQEVILRCVPISNHLYFYWYRQILGQKVEFLVSFYNNEISEKSEIFDDQFSVERPDGSNFTLKIRSTKLEDSAMYFCASSPLSGPQHFGDGTRLSIL.

This clonotype was seen at least ten times. V usage is TRBV19 and J usage is TRBJ2-5, with D hard to call. The germline gives CDR1 LNHDA, CDR2 SQIVND (reference sequence). There are 15 residues in the CDR3. V lost 7 bases, J lost 7 bases, and 22 bases lay in between. The CDR3 region has the DNA TGTGCCAGTACCCCTAGGGCGGACCGGACCGGGACCCAGTACTTC. Translating it yields CASTPRADRTGTQYF.

The sample holds many counts of this clonotype. V is TRBV7-2 and J is TRBJ2-5, with TRBD2 matching over 15 bases. In germline, CDR1 is SGHTA, CDR2 FQGNSA. CDR3 length: 16 amino acids. The V segment lost 4 bases and the J segment 4 bases; nucleotides outside the gene matches: 4. The DNA of the CDR3 is TGTGCCAGCAGCTCGGGACTAGCGGGAGGTGCAGAGACCCAGTACTTC. The encoded protein is CASSSGLAGGAETQYF.

This clonotype was detected only a few times. The genes are TRBV6-5 and TRBJ2-7, with D possibly called TRBD1 or TRBD2 (6 bases each). Trimming removed 6 bases from V and 5 bases from J, with 17 bases in between. Germline V CDR1 and CDR2: MNHEY, SVGAGI. The CDR3 is made up of 14 amino acids. The CDR3 bases are TGTGCCAGCAGCCGTGGAGGGGGAAGCGACGAGCAGTACTTC. It is translated as CASSRGGGSDEQYF.

In its sample, this clonotype was seen many times. The chain has TRBV27 and TRBJ2-3; no reliable D call. The CDR3 loop spans 9 amino acids. Trimming removed 8 bases from V and 8 bases from J, with 5 bases in between. The V gene's germline CDR1 is MNHEY and CDR2 SMNVEV (reference sequence). The CDR3 DNA reads as TGTGCCAGCGGAAGTACGCAGTATTTT. It encodes CASGSTQYF.

Ten or more counts support this clonotype. V usage is TRBV7-2 and J usage is TRBJ2-1, with D perhaps matching TRBD1 (6 bases). Between the trimmed V and J ends, which lost 4 bases and 10 bases, there was a span of 17 bases. CDR1 is SGHTA, CDR2 FQGNSA, per germline. This CDR3 has 14 amino acids. The CDR3 region has the DNA TGTGCCAGCAGCTCTCGGACAGTTAGGGGCGAGCAGTTCTTC. Encoded protein: CASSSRTVRGEQFF. Together with reference TRBV7-2 and TRBJ2-1, the CDR3 gives the full variable domain: GAGVSQSPSNKVTEKGKDVELRCDPISGHTALYWYRQSLGQGLEFLIYFQGNSAPDKSGLPSDRFSAERTGGSVSTLTIQRTQQEDSAVYLCASSSRTVRGEQFFGPGTRLTVL.

This clonotype was seen repeatedly, ten times or more. The gene calls are TRBV19 and TRBJ1-1; D ambiguous. V was pared by 7 bases and J by 0 bases, with 9 bases between. The CDR3 loop spans 13 amino acids. CDR1 and CDR2 (germline): LNHDA, SQIVND (reference sequence). The CDR3 protein is CASIAWLNTEAFF. The CDR3 region has the DNA TGTGCCAGTATCGCGTGGTTGAACACTGAAGCTTTCTTT.

The chain links TRBV6-5 to TRBJ1-2, with a tentative D call TRBD1 (5 bases). From germline, CDR1 is MNHEY and CDR2 SVGAGI. There are 16 residues in the CDR3. V was clipped by 0 bases and J by 2 bases, with 13 bases between them. The CDR3 spells CASSYSNGQANYGYTF. CDR3 nucleotide sequence: TGTGCCAGCAGTTACTCGAATGGACAAGCCAACTATGGCTACACCTTC.

This clonotype was seen only a few times. The genes are TRBV2 and TRBJ2-3; 9 bases agree with TRBD2. The CDR3 totals 14 residues. V shed 5 bases and J 3 bases; nucleotides not matched to a gene: 3. Germline assignment: CDR1 SNHLY and CDR2 FYNNEI. For the CDR3, the DNA is TGTGCCAGCAGTCGGCTAGCGGGAACAGATACGCAGTATTTT. It codes for CASSRLAGTDTQYF. The full variable domain, completed using reference TRBV2 and TRBJ2-3, is EPEVTQTPSHQVTQMGQEVILRCVPISNHLYFYWYRQILGQKVEFLVSFYNNEISEKSEIFDDQFSVERPDGSNFTLKIRSTKLEDSAMYFCASSRLAGTDTQYFGPGTRLTVL.